The entry below describes one T cell receptor (beta chain). The data derive from a study of blood T cell repertoires in COVID-19. Study details: The study drew acute and convalescent COVID-19 samples from the United States, Italy and Spain. T cells, B-cell-depleted T cells, or PBMCs supplied cDNA or gDNA.

In the authors' methods: Amplification with reference gene primers provided the estimates of nucleated cell counts. Sequenced by immunoSEQ multiplex PCR; TCRdb stores in-frame clones only, minus some. The DNA was the basis for D and trimming; V, J and clone size are from that table. The sample lists roughly 72,000 clones; about 80% were seen once. Material: peripheral blood. This TCR was recovered from an elderly woman with acute or convalescent COVID-19.

CDR3 residues: CASSFAQGVYNEQFF. The CDR3 nucleotides are TGTGCCAGCAGTTTTGCACAGGGAGTTTACAATGAGCAGTTCTTC. The chain joins TRBV27 to TRBJ2-1; D is perhaps TRBD1 (6 bases). From germline, CDR1 is MNHEY and CDR2 SMNVEV (reference sequence). V lost 3 bases, J lost 4 bases, and 13 bases lay in between. The length of the CDR3 is 15 residues.